The 27 T cell receptor beta chains in this list originate from one sample, sequenced in a study of T cells in Graves' hyperthyroidism and ophthalmopathy. Amplification targeted TCR beta CDR3 regions from RNA transcripts. TCR CDR3 regions were first amplified by RT-PCR with HTBI primers. TCRdb analysed the multiplex PCR reads with MiXCR anew, one entry per CDR3 protein. In the table there are fewer than 550,000 distinct CDR3 sequences, 15% to 17% of which are singletons. The sequenced sample was blood. The source is a young woman with Graves' hyperthyroidism.

This clonotype appeared many times. This sequence joins TRBV30 and TRBJ1-5, with TRBD1 matching 9 bases. The V gene's germline CDR1 is GTSNPN and CDR2 SVGIG (reference sequence). This CDR3 has 15 amino acids. The V gene end was trimmed by 0 bases and the J gene end by 6 bases; junction bases not matched to a gene: 6. The CDR3 sequence: CAWSVAGTGSQPQHF. In nucleotides, the CDR3 is TGTGCCTGGAGTGTAGCCGGGACAGGGAGTCAGCCCCAGCATTTT. The full variable domain, with the rest looked up from reference TRBV30 and TRBJ1-5, is SQTIHQWPATLVQPVGSPLSLECTVEGTSNPNLYWYRQAAGRGLQLLFYSVGIGQISSEVPQNLSASRPQDRQFILSSKKLLLSDSGFYLCAWSVAGTGSQPQHFGDGTRLSIL.

This chain joins TRBV6-5 and TRBJ2-1, with 11 bases fitting TRBD2. Germline-derived CDR1 and CDR2 are MNHEY and SVGAGI. V shed 0 bases and J 9 bases; nucleotides not matched to a gene: 7. CDR3 length equals 16 residues. The CDR3 protein is CASSYSGLAGGGEQFF. The CDR3 coding sequence is TGTGCCAGCAGTTACTCCGGGCTAGCGGGGGGCGGTGAGCAGTTCTTC.

This clonotype came up many times. Here the CDR3 reads CASSTSGSINEQFF. Written as DNA, the CDR3 is TGTGCCAGCAGTACCAGCGGGAGCATCAATGAGCAGTTCTTC. This chain links TRBV27 with TRBJ2-1; 8 positions agree with TRBD2. CDR1 and CDR2 from the germline V gene are MNHEY and SMNVEV (reference sequence). Unmatched junction bases numbered 6, after V lost 5 bases and J lost 6 bases. There are 14 residues in the CDR3.

The CDR3 nucleotides are TGTGCCAGCAGCTTAGGGACTAGCGGGAGTCAAGCAGATACGCAGTATTTT. This encodes CASSLGTSGSQADTQYF. This sequence joins TRBV7-2 and TRBJ2-3, with 13 bases identical to TRBD2. The CDR3 is made up of 17 amino acids. Germline values: CDR1 SGHTA, CDR2 FQGNSA. Trimming at V came to 1 base and at J to 4 bases, leaving 5 bases not matched to a gene.

Ten or more counts support this clonotype. The V gene is TRBV3-1, the J gene TRBJ2-7; D may be TRBD2 (5 bases). Germline CDR1 LGHDT, CDR2 YNNKEL (reference sequence). This CDR3 is 15 amino acids long. Trimming stripped 0 bases from V and 7 bases from J, with 16 bases between. The CDR3 reads CASSQERRSPGEQYF. In nucleotides, the CDR3 is TGTGCCAGCAGCCAAGAACGGAGGTCTCCCGGGGAGCAGTACTTC.

This clonotype was seen many times. This rearrangement joins TRBV5-1 to TRBJ2-7; 7 bases align to TRBD2. The CDR3 is 14 residues long. Trimming removed 4 bases from V and 2 bases from J; junction bases left unmatched: 6. The germline gives CDR1 SGHRS, CDR2 YFSETQ. The CDR3 nucleotides read TGCGCCAGCAGCGGGGGAGGGCTGACCTACGAGCAGTACTTC. It encodes CASSGGGLTYEQYF.

This clonotype was counted ten times or more. V usage is TRBV6-2 or TRBV6-3 and J usage is TRBJ1-5; 8 bases align to TRBD1. The germline V gene encodes CDR1 MNHEY and CDR2 SVGEGT. This CDR3 has 16 residues. The trim removed 5 bases at V and 3 bases at J, leaving 9 bases unmatched. CDR3 sequence: CASSPDRGMNNQPQHF. The CDR3 region has the DNA TGTGCCAGCAGTCCCGACAGGGGAATGAACAATCAGCCCCAGCATTTT.

V and J are TRBV6-6 and TRBJ2-3, with 7 bases that match TRBD1. V was pared by 2 bases and J by 3 bases, with 5 bases of the junction left unmatched. Germline lookup yields CDR1 MNHNY and CDR2 SVGAGI (reference sequence). There are 15 residues in the CDR3. The CDR3 DNA is TGTGCCAGCAGTTACAGGGGGCGAGTGACAGATACGCAGTATTTT. This gives the protein CASSYRGRVTDTQYF.

The chain is built from TRBV7-8 and TRBJ1-1; D gene uncertain. The CDR3 spans 13 residues. V lost 0 bases and J lost 7, with 9 bases in between. In germline, CDR1 is SGHVS, CDR2 FQNEAQ. CDR3 bases: TGTGCCAGCAGCTTAGCTGACATCCTTGAAGCTTTCTTT. It is translated as CASSLADILEAFF.

This clonotype was recorded once. Germline is not matched at one junction end, which may reflect a read error. The rearrangement uses TRBV27 and TRBJ2-1; D gene ambiguous. The length of the CDR3 is 18 residues. Germline CDR1 and CDR2: MNHEY and SMNVEV (reference sequence). CDR3 residues: CASSLNLGLKSSHNEQFF. Here the CDR3 DNA reads TGTGCCAGCAGTTTAAATCTCGGGCTCAAAAGCTCCCACAATGAGCAGTTCTTC.

The table lists this clonotype with many counts. The chain recombines TRBV6-1 with TRBJ1-2, with a tentative D call TRBD1 (6 bases). Germline lookup yields CDR1 MNHNS and CDR2 SASEGT. V was pared by 7 bases and J by 1 base, with 19 bases between. CDR3 length: 16 amino acids. CDR3 DNA: TGTGCCAGCATCCCAGGTGGTGGGGGCTTTAACTATGGCTACACCTTC. It yields the protein CASIPGGGGFNYGYTF.

This sequence joins TRBV20-1 and TRBJ2-2, with 10 bases fitting TRBD1. V lost 1 base to trimming and J lost 5 bases; unmatched junction nucleotides: 10. CDR3 length: 17 amino acids. Germline assignment: CDR1 DFQATT and CDR2 SNEGSKA (reference sequence). This chain's CDR3 is CSARGGTGTGETGELFF. Written as DNA, the CDR3 is TGCAGTGCTAGAGGGGGCACCGGGACAGGGGAAACCGGGGAGCTGTTTTTT.

Many counts were recorded for this clonotype. The J gene is TRBJ2-7, the V gene TRBV5-1; TRBD1 matches 7 bases. Per the germline V gene, CDR1 is SGHRS and CDR2 is YFSETQ. J gave up 4 bases and V 8 bases, and 9 bases lay outside the gene matches. This CDR3 is built from 13 residues. Here the CDR3 DNA reads TGCGCCAGTAGACAGGGAGACGTATACGAGCAGTACTTC. Translated, it gives CASRQGDVYEQYF. The full variable domain, in which reference TRBV5-1 and TRBJ2-7 provide the parts outside the CDR3, is KAGVTQTPRYLIKTRGQQVTLSCSPISGHRSVSWYQQTPGQGLQFLFEYFSETQRNKGNFPGRFSGRQFSNSRSEMNVSTLELGDSALYLCASRQGDVYEQYFGPGTRLTVT.

Concerning this clonotype itself: Possible read error: a much larger clone is one base away. The chain is built from TRBV9 and TRBJ2-5; the match to TRBD2 covers 8 bases. The V gene's germline CDR1 is SGDLS and CDR2 YYNGEE. The CDR3 runs 20 residues. This CDR3 reads CASNVEGAGALPGGGETQYF. In DNA form, the CDR3 reads TGTGCCAGCAACGTAGAGGGAGCGGGGGCACTGCCTGGGGGCGGGGAGACCCAGTACTTC.

This clonotype was counted ten times or more. This chain uses TRBV12-3 or TRBV12-4 with TRBJ2-2; 13 bases agree with TRBD2. V gave up 4 bases and J gave up 9 bases; unmatched junction bases: 8. This CDR3 has 16 amino acids. CDR3: CASSYGTSGAGRELFF. Here the CDR3 DNA reads TGTGCCAGCAGTTACGGGACTAGCGGGGCCGGGAGGGAGCTGTTTTTT.

This clonotype was recorded many times. DNA for the CDR3: TGTGCCAGCTCACCCGGGGGCAACACTGAAGCTTTCTTT. Residues: CASSPGGNTEAFF. V gene TRBV18 combines with J gene TRBJ1-1; D is possibly TRBD1 (6 bases). The CDR3 has 13 amino acids. Looked up from germline, CDR1 is KGHSH and CDR2 is LQKENI. Trimming removed 3 bases at V and 2 bases at J, with 7 bases between.

In its sample, this clonotype was seen many times. The chain is built from TRBV2 and TRBJ1-5; no firm D call. The germline V gene has CDR1 SNHLY and CDR2 FYNNEI. V was clipped by 6 bases and J by 7 bases, with 16 bases between them. CDR3 length equals 14 residues. The CDR3 spells CASSSSGPIQPQHF. Here the CDR3 DNA reads TGTGCCAGCAGCTCCTCCGGACCAATACAGCCCCAGCATTTT.

This clonotype was counted between two and nine times. The chain joins TRBV25-1 to TRBJ2-5; D may be TRBD2 (6 bases). The V gene's germline CDR1 is MGHDK and CDR2 SYGVNS. With 2 bases removed from V and 1 base from J, the gap between germline ends came to 20 bases. The CDR3 spans 18 residues. The CDR3: CASSEPGSGVDRQETQYF. For the CDR3, the DNA is TGTGCCAGCAGTGAACCCGGTTCGGGGGTGGACCGCCAAGAGACCCAGTACTTC. Using reference TRBV25-1 and TRBJ2-5 for the parts outside the CDR3, the full variable domain is EADIYQTPRYLVIGTGKKITLECSQTMGHDKMYWYQQDPGMELHLIHYSYGVNSTEKGDLSSESTVSRIRTEHFPLTLESARPSHTSQYLCASSEPGSGVDRQETQYFGPGTRLLVL.

This clonotype was observed at least ten times. The rearrangement links TRBV20-1 to TRBJ2-2, with D possibly matching TRBD2 (6 bases). Trimming took off 3 bases at V and 5 bases at J, with 7 bases between the two ends. Germline CDR1 reads DFQATT; CDR2 reads SNEGSKA (reference sequence). The CDR3 is 12 residues long. Here the CDR3 DNA reads TGCAGTGCTAGGGCGGGGACCGGGGAGCTGTTTTTT. It codes for CSARAGTGELFF.

This clonotype has more than one count but fewer than ten. CDR3 in amino acids: CASSHTIEGWNEKLFF. The CDR3 nucleotides are TGTGCCAGCAGCCATACGATCGAGGGTTGGAATGAAAAACTGTTTTTT. This rearrangement joins TRBV7-9 to TRBJ1-4, with D unclear. The V and J ends lost 5 bases and 5 bases respectively, with 18 bases between them. The germline V gene has CDR1 SEHNR and CDR2 FQNEAQ (reference sequence). The CDR3 is 16 residues long. Drawing the rest from reference TRBV7-9 and TRBJ1-4, the complete variable domain is DTGVSQNPRHKITKRGQNVTFRCDPISEHNRLYWYRQTLGQGPEFLTYFQNEAQLEKSRLLSDRFSAERPKGSFSTLEIQRTEQGDSAMYLCASSHTIEGWNEKLFFGSGTQLSVL.

The table lists this clonotype with many counts. The chain has TRBV7-9 and TRBJ2-4; TRBD1 matches at 11 bases. The CDR3 covers 15 residues. The germline V gene encodes CDR1 SEHNR and CDR2 FQNEAQ (reference sequence). V shed 5 bases, J shed 7 bases, and the junction held 7 bases outside the gene matches. The CDR3: CASSRAGQGENIQYF. The CDR3 nucleotides read TGTGCCAGCAGCCGCGCGGGACAGGGGGAGAACATTCAGTACTTC.

This clonotype was seen many times. The CDR3 DNA is TGTGCCAGTCATCCCCAGGGGGTCTCCTACAATGAGCAGTTCTTC. It yields the protein CASHPQGVSYNEQFF. This chain joins TRBV2 and TRBJ2-1; 7 positions agree with TRBD1. V gave up 9 bases and J gave up 0 bases; unmatched junction bases: 8. This CDR3 comprises 15 residues. Germline V CDR1 and CDR2: SNHLY, FYNNEI.

The V gene is TRBV2, the J gene TRBJ1-2, with a tentative D call TRBD1 (6 bases). V lost 3 bases and J lost 6, with 17 bases in between. This CDR3 spans 15 amino acids. Germline V lookup: CDR1 SNHLY, CDR2 FYNNEI. The CDR3 DNA is TGTGCCAGCAGTGAGGAGGGGACATTAGCTCATGGCTACACCTTC. It yields the protein CASSEEGTLAHGYTF.

This clonotype was seen many times. CDR3: CASSSPGSGRGKQYF. In DNA, the CDR3 is TGTGCCAGCAGCTCCCCTGGTAGCGGGAGGGGAAAACAGTACTTC. The chain employs TRBV7-3 and TRBJ2-5, with TRBD2 matching over 11 bases. Germline CDR1 SGHTA, CDR2 FQGTGA. The CDR3 loop spans 15 amino acids. The trim removed 4 bases at V and 11 bases at J, leaving 12 bases unmatched.

This clonotype has a handful of counts. The chain is built from TRBV11-2 and TRBJ2-7; a possible D gene is TRBD1 (6 bases). Between the trimmed V and J ends, which lost 5 bases and 3 bases, there was a span of 20 bases. The germline gives CDR1 SGHAT, CDR2 FQNNGV. CDR3 length equals 16 residues. CDR3 nucleotide sequence: TGTGCCAGCAGCGTATCCCCAGGGGATTCCTACTACGAGCAGTACTTC. Its translation: CASSVSPGDSYYEQYF.

This clonotype was seen more than once but under ten times. This chain uses TRBV19 with TRBJ1-1; D is possibly TRBD1 (6 bases). Trimming left V 1 base short and J 5 bases short, with 20 bases between. CDR3 length: 17 residues. CDR1 and CDR2 from the germline V gene are LNHDA and SQIVND (reference sequence). CDR3 nucleotide sequence: TGTGCCAGTAGTATAGCTCGGGTGGGAGGGGGACGGACTGAAGCTTTCTTT. Translated, it gives CASSIARVGGGRTEAFF.

This clonotype was detected many times. The chain uses TRBV7-9 and TRBJ2-7; tentative D call: TRBD2 (6 bases). The ends were cut back, 2 bases at V and 2 bases at J, with 13 bases in the middle. The CDR3 has 15 residues. The germline gives CDR1 SEHNR, CDR2 FQNEAQ (reference sequence). The CDR3 nucleotides are TGTGCCAGCAGCTTACGGGGGACGGCCACCTACGAGCAGTACTTC. It codes for CASSLRGTATYEQYF.